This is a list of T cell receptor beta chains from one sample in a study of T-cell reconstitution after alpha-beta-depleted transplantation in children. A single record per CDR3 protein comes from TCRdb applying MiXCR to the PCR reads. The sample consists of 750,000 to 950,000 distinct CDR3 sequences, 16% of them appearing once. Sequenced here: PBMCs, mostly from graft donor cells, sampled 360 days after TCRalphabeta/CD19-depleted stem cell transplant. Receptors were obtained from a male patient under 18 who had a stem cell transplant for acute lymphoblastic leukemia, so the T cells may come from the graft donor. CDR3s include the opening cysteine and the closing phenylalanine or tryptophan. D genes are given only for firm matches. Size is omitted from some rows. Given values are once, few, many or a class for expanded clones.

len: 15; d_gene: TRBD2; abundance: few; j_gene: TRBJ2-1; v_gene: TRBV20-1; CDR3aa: CSESKREGLGDEQFF; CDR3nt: TGCAGTGAGAGTAAGCGGGAGGGCCTCGGGGATGAGCAGTTCTTC
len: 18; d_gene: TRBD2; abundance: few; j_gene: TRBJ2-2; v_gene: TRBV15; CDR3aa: CATSRDVLAGDDTGELFF; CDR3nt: TGTGCCACCAGCAGAGATGTCCTAGCGGGAGACGACACCGGGGAGCTGTTTTTT
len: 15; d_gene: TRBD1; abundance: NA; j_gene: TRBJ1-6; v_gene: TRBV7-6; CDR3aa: CASSPRQGSNSPLHF; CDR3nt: TGTGCCAGCAGCCCTCGACAGGGAAGTAATTCACCCCTCCACTTT
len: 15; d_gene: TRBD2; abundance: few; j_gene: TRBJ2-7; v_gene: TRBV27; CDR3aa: CASSLSSGSPYEQYF; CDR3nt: TGTGCCAGCAGTTTATCGAGCGGGAGCCCCTACGAGCAGTACTTC
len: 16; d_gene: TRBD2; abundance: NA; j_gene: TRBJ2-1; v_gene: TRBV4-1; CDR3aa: CVSSYSGRGTYNEQFF; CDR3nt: TGCGTCAGCAGCTATAGCGGGAGAGGGACATACAATGAGCAGTTCTTC
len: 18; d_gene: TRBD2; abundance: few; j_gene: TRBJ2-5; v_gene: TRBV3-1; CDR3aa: CASSQAFGLAGGQETQYF; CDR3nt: TGTGCCAGCAGCCAAGCCTTCGGGCTAGCGGGAGGGCAAGAGACCCAGTACTTC
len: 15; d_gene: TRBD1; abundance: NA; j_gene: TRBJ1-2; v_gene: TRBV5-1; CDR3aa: CASSAPTGGLYGYTF; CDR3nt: TGCGCCAGCAGCGCACCGACAGGGGGCCTCTATGGCTACACCTTC
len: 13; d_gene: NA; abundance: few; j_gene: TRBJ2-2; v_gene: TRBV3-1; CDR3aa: CASSRIKEGELFF; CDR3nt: TGTGCCAGCAGCCGAATAAAGGAGGGGGAGCTGTTTTTT
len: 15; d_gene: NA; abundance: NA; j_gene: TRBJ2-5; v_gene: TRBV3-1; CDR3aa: CASSQVLALLGTQYF; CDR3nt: TGTGCCAGCAGCCAAGTTCTAGCGCTGCTCGGGACCCAGTACTTC
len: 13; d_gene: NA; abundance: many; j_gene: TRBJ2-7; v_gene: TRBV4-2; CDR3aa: CASSQVPSYEQYF; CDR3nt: TGTGCCAGCAGCCAGGTTCCCTCCTACGAGCAGTACTTC
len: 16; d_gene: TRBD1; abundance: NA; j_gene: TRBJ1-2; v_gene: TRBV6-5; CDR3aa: CASSSWGTGRNYGYTF; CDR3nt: TGTGCCAGCAGTTCCTGGGGGACAGGGAGGAACTATGGCTACACCTTC
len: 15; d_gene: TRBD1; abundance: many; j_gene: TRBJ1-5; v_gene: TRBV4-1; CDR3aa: CASSQDRGRNQPQHF; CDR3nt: TGCGCCAGCAGCCAAGACAGGGGGCGAAATCAGCCCCAGCATTTT
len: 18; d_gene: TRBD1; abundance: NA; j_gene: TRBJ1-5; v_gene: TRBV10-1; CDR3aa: CATDREGGKGRSNQPQHF; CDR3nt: TGCGCCACCGACAGGGAAGGGGGAAAGGGAAGGAGCAATCAGCCCCAGCATTTT
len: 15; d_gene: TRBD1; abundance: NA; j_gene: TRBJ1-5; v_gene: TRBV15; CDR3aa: CATSKVGQGDQPQHF; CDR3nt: TGTGCCACCAGCAAGGTGGGACAGGGCGATCAGCCCCAGCATTTT
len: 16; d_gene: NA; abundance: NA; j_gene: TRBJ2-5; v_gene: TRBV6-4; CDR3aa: CASSDTPRATMETQYF; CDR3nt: TGTGCCAGCAGTGACACCCCCAGGGCCACCATGGAGACCCAGTACTTC
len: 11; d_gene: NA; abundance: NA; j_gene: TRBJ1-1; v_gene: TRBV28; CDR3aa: CSSWENTEAFF; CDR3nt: TGTTCCAGCTGGGAGAACACTGAAGCTTTCTTT
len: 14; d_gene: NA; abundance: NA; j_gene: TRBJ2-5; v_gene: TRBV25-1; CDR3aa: CASSEFRSQETQYF; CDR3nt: TGTGCCAGCAGTGAATTTAGGTCCCAAGAGACCCAGTACTTC
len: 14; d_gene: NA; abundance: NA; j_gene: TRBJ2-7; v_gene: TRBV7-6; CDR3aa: CASSEFEGPYEQYF; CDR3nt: TGTGCCAGCAGCGAGTTTGAGGGTCCCTACGAGCAGTACTTC
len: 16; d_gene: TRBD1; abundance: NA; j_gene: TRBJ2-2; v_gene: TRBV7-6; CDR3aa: CASKRQGVVDTGELFF; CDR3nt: TGTGCCAGCAAGCGGCAGGGGGTAGTGGACACCGGGGAGCTGTTTTTT
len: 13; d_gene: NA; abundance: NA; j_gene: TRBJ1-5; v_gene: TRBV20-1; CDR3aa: CSATGSSNQPQHF; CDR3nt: TGCAGTGCTACCGGGTCGAGCAATCAGCCCCAGCATTTT
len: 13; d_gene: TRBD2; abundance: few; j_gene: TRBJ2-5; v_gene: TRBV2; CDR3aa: CASRPSGVETQYF; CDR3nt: TGTGCCAGCAGGCCTAGCGGGGTAGAGACCCAGTACTTC
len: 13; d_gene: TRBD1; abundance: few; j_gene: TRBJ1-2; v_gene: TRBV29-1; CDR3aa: CSALGRDSYGYTF; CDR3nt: TGCAGCGCGCTTGGCAGGGACAGCTATGGCTACACCTTC
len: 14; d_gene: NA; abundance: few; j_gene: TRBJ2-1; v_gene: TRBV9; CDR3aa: CASSGPGTFGEQFF; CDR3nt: TGTGCCAGCAGCGGCCCCGGGACTTTTGGGGAGCAGTTCTTC
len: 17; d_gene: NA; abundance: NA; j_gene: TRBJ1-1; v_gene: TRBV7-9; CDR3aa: CASMFPGTARQNTEAFF; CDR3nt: TGTGCCAGCATGTTCCCCGGGACCGCCAGGCAAAACACTGAAGCTTTCTTT
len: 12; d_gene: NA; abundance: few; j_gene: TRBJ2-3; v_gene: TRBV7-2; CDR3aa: CASSLVYDTQYF; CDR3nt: TGTGCCAGCAGCTTAGTTTATGATACGCAGTATTTT
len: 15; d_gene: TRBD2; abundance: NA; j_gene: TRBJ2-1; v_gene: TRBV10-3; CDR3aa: CAISWTSGIRNEQFF; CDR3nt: TGTGCCATCAGTTGGACTAGCGGGATTAGAAATGAGCAGTTCTTC
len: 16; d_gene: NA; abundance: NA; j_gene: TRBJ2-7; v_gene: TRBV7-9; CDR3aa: CASSLGGLTRKVEQYF; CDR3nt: TGTGCCAGCAGCTTAGGCGGACTAACGAGGAAGGTCGAGCAGTACTTC
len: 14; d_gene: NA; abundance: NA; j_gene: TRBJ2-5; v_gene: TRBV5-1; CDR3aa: CASSLSTGVETQYF; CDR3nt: TGCGCCAGCAGCCTCTCAACAGGCGTTGAGACCCAGTACTTC
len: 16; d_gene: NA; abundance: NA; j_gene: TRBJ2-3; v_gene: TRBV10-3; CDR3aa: CAISDPGQPRTDTQYF; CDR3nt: TGTGCCATCAGTGATCCCGGACAGCCAAGGACAGATACGCAGTATTTT
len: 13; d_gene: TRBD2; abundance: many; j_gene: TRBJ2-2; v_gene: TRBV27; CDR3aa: CASSVPGLGPLYF; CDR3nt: TGTGCCAGCAGTGTACCGGGACTAGGCCCCCTTTATTTT
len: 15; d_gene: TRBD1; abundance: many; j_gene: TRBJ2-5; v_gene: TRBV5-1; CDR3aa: CASSLLRTGEETQYF; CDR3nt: TGCGCCAGCAGCTTGCTACGGACAGGGGAAGAGACCCAGTACTTC
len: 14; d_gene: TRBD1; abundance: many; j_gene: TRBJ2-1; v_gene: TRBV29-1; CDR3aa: CSAAGQGAPNEQFF; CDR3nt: TGCAGCGCTGCGGGACAGGGGGCTCCCAATGAGCAGTTCTTC
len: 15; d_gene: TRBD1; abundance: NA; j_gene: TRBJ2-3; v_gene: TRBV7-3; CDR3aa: CASTKTGERGDTQYF; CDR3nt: TGTGCCAGCACCAAGACAGGGGAGAGGGGAGATACGCAGTATTTT
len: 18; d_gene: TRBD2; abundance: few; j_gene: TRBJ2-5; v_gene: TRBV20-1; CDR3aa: CSASKSGRAEFMWETQYF; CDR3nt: TGCAGTGCTAGTAAAAGCGGGAGGGCCGAGTTCATGTGGGAGACCCAGTACTTC
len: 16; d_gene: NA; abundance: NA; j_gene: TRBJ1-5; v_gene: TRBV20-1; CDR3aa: CSASVDRTYSNQPQHF; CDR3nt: TGCAGTGCTAGCGTGGACAGAACCTATAGCAATCAGCCCCAGCATTTT
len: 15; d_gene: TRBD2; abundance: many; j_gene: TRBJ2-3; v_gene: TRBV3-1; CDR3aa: CASRRTSGRTDTQYF; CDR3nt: TGTGCCAGCAGGAGGACTAGCGGGAGGACAGATACGCAGTATTTT
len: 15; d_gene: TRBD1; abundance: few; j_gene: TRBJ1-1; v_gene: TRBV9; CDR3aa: CASSPQTGEDTEAFF; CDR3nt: TGTGCCAGCAGCCCCCAGACAGGGGAGGACACTGAAGCTTTCTTT